This TCR beta chain was documented in a study of CD8+CD57+ T cells in acquired aplastic anemia. Study as a whole: Average DNA yield from sorted CD4+ and CD8+ cells was around 3 ug. Notes on the study in general: Patients and controls had in common 25 to 30 CD8+ CDR3 sequences.

The sequenced patients had an expansion of CD8+CD57+ cells seen by flow cytometry. The patients, all of them, had severe acquired aplastic anemia. Patients had undergone no therapy by the time their blood was sampled. Investigators profiled TCR beta VDJ and CDR3 from genomic DNA template. TCRdb itself ran the reads through MiXCR, one entry per CDR3 protein. This sample has hundreds of thousands of distinct CDR3 sequences, with roughly 61% found just once. A word on this clonotype: The antigen is not known.

The CDR3 sequence is 15 residues long. In germline, CDR1 is SGHVS, CDR2 FQNEAQ. The trim removed 4 bases at V and 0 bases at J, leaving 5 bases unmatched. The sequence was collected from a human donor with aplastic anemia. The rearrangement joins TRBV7-8 to TRBJ2-7; 8 bases match TRBD1. Sequences were obtained from sorted CD4+, CD8+, or CD8+CD57+ T cells (not recorded which) from PBMCs. CDR3 sequence (DNA): TGTGCCAGCAGCTCTCAGGGGGCTATCTCCTACGAGCAGTACTTC. Encoded protein: CASSSQGAISYEQYF. Combining the CDR3 with reference TRBV7-8 and TRBJ2-7 gives the whole variable domain GAGVSQSPRYKVAKRGQDVALRCDPISGHVSLFWYQQALGQGPEFLTYFQNEAQLDKSGLPSDRFFAERPEGSVSTLKIQRTQQEDSAVYLCASSSQGAISYEQYFGPGTRLTVT.